This T cell receptor (beta chain) comes out of a study of read filtering for tumor transcriptome and immune sequencing. This clonotype was seen a handful of times. Molecular barcoded adaptors covering alpha/delta and beta/gamma chains were used on 400 ng RNA. TCRdb processed the reads anew with MiXCR; each CDR3 protein has one entry. The sample contains more than 100,000 distinct CDR3 sequences, 13% of which appear only once. Sequencing was performed on a population of CD138-negative cells sorted from bone marrow. This TCR was sampled from a donor aged 40 or over with multiple myeloma.

CDR3 bases: TGCGCCAGCAGTCAATGGGGGGACAGCTACAATGAGCAGTTCTTC. It translates to CASSQWGDSYNEQFF. V is TRBV23-1 and J is TRBJ2-1; TRBD1 might be the D (7 bases). TRBV23-1 is placed among ORFs of uncertain function. Trimming cost V 1 base and J 3 bases, with 10 bases left between them. CDR3 length equals 15 residues.